These 9 T cell receptor beta chains came from one sample sequenced in a study of T cells in Graves' hyperthyroidism and ophthalmopathy. Amplified regions were TCR beta CDR3 sequences from RNA transcripts. HTBI primers drove first-round RT-PCR of the TCR CDR3. Each CDR3 protein gets one entry after TCRdb re-called the multiplex PCR reads with MiXCR. The repertoire consists of hundreds of thousands of distinct CDR3 sequences, with approximately 36% occurring once and the leading ten covering around 30%. Sequenced material: blood. All receptors come from a woman in her 40s with Graves' hyperthyroidism.

V and J are TRBV10-3 and TRBJ1-2; no firm D call. Trimming left V 2 bases short and J 2 bases short, with 6 bases between. This CDR3 region has 13 residues. The germline V gene encodes CDR1 ENHRY and CDR2 SYGVKD. The CDR3 loop is CAISEDLNYGYTF. The CDR3 DNA follows: TGTGCCATCAGTGAGGACCTGAACTATGGCTACACCTTC.

V is TRBV20-1 and J is TRBJ2-7, with 9 bases aligning to TRBD2. Looked up from germline, CDR1 is DFQATT and CDR2 is SNEGSKA (reference sequence). The CDR3 loop spans 15 amino acids. J was trimmed by 4 bases and V by 0 bases; bases with no gene match: 7. CDR3 in amino acids: CSAREPLAGSYEQYF. The CDR3, as DNA: TGCAGTGCTAGAGAACCCCTAGCGGGAAGTTACGAGCAGTACTTC.

At least ten counts were recorded for this clonotype. The rearrangement joins TRBV11-2 to TRBJ2-7; D call uncertain. This CDR3 has 15 residues. The germline gives CDR1 SGHAT, CDR2 FQNNGV. V was pared by 0 bases and J by 1 base, with 10 bases between. CDR3 sequence reads: CASSLEATSSYEQYF. The CDR3 coding sequence is TGTGCCAGCAGCTTAGAGGCAACCTCGTCCTACGAGCAGTACTTC.

On this clonotype itself: The junction shows a germline mismatch at one end, possibly a read error. The chain couples TRBV10-3 to TRBJ2-7; a possible D gene is TRBD2 (6 bases). The CDR3 is 15 amino acids. The germline gives CDR1 ENHRY, CDR2 SYGVKD. The CDR3 region is CASSSRDSQVYEQYF. For the CDR3, the DNA is TGTGCCAGCAGTTCCCGGGACTCGCAGGTCTACGAGCAGTACTTC.

The gene calls are TRBV20-1 and TRBJ2-7; the D gene is possibly TRBD1 (5 bases). V was cut by 0 bases and J by 4 bases, with 16 bases left in between. Germline loops: CDR1 DFQATT, CDR2 SNEGSKA (reference sequence). The CDR3 has 15 amino acids. This chain's CDR3 is CSAREFGQGAYEQYF. The CDR3 DNA reads as TGCAGTGCTAGAGAGTTCGGGCAGGGCGCATACGAGCAGTACTTC.

As concerns this clonotype: The DNA is omitted, as the CDR3 cannot be located on it reliably, and the CDR3 follows TCRdb's listing. The chain recombines TRBV2 with TRBJ1-2; the tabulated D call, TRBD1, remains unverified against the DNA. The CDR3 is 18 amino acids in total, end residues counted. Germline CDR1 is SNHLY and CDR2 is FYNNEI. The CDR3 spells CASSGWGQGAFFDYGCTF.

This clonotype was observed once. The rearrangement links TRBV10-1 to TRBJ2-5; TRBD1 matches 7 bases. Germline values: CDR1 WNHNN, CDR2 SYGVQD (reference sequence). J lost 3 bases, V lost 2 bases, and 3 bases had no gene match. The CDR3 consists of 14 residues. The CDR3 loop is CASSEGTAKETQYF. The CDR3 nucleotides read TGCGCCAGCAGTGAGGGGACAGCTAAAGAGACCCAGTACTTC.

The chain is built from TRBV7-8 and TRBJ1-1, with TRBD1 as a possible D gene (5 bases). V was cut by 5 bases and J by 5 bases, with 12 bases left in between. This CDR3 contains 13 residues. Germline V gene lookup returns CDR1 SGHVS and CDR2 FQNEAQ. The chain's CDR3 is CASSLDRPTEAFF. In DNA, the CDR3 is TGTGCCAGCAGCCTCGACAGACCGACTGAAGCTTTCTTT. Drawing the rest from reference TRBV7-8 and TRBJ1-1, the complete variable domain is GAGVSQSPRYKVAKRGQDVALRCDPISGHVSLFWYQQALGQGPEFLTYFQNEAQLDKSGLPSDRFFAERPEGSVSTLKIQRTQQEDSAVYLCASSLDRPTEAFFGQGTRLTVV.

The chain carries TRBV6-5 and TRBJ2-5; D is perhaps TRBD1 (6 bases). Per the germline V gene, CDR1 is MNHEY and CDR2 is SVGAGI. The CDR3 is 13 residues long. V lost 2 bases and J lost 5, with 9 bases in between. In nucleotides, the CDR3 is TGTGCCAGCAGTTACACAGGGTGGGAGACCCAGTACTTC. It translates to CASSYTGWETQYF.